What follows are 5 T cell receptor beta chains derived from one specimen sequenced in a study of cytomegalovirus exposure and HLA in healthy donors. Both 60 Vbeta primers and 13 Jbeta primers went into the PCR. Produced via immunoSEQ multiplex PCR; TCRdb's table is partial and in-frame only. Counted here are 40,000 to 55,000 clones, roughly 64% occurring once; the ten biggest clones make up around 11%. The sequenced sample consisted of PBMCs. Receptors were obtained from a man aged 55 to 69 in good health and CMV-seropositive.

The gene calls are TRBV5-1 and TRBJ2-7; D may be TRBD1 (5 bases). The germline CDR1 and CDR2 sequences are SGHRS and YFSETQ. V gave up 1 base and J gave up 3 bases, with 11 bases separating them. This CDR3 is built from 14 residues. The CDR3 sequence is CASSLLDDSYEQYF. The DNA for the CDR3 is TGCGCCAGCAGCTTGCTAGACGACAGCTACGAGCAGTACTTC.

This chain joins TRBV19 and TRBJ2-1; TRBD1 is a possible D gene (5 bases). The CDR3 is 16 amino acids. V was pared by 6 bases and J by 0 bases, with 15 bases between. Germline CDR1 reads LNHDA; CDR2 reads SQIVND (reference sequence). The CDR3 nucleotides read TGTGCCAGTAGCATCTCAGGGTCCTACTCCTACAATGAGCAGTTCTTC. This sequence encodes CASSISGSYSYNEQFF. Using reference TRBV19 and TRBJ2-1 for the parts outside the CDR3, the full variable domain is DGGITQSPKYLFRKEGQNVTLSCEQNLNHDAMYWYRQDPGQGLRLIYYSQIVNDFQKGDIAEGYSVSREKKESFPLTVTSAQKNPTAFYLCASSISGSYSYNEQFFGPGTRLTVL.

The CDR3 bases are TGTGCCAGCAGTTCTCAGGGGGACAATGGCTACACCTTC. Residues: CASSSQGDNGYTF. This rearrangement joins TRBV28 to TRBJ1-2; 7 nucleotides match TRBD1. CDR1 and CDR2 (germline): MDHEN, SYDVKM. This CDR3 contains 13 residues. Trimming removed 4 bases from V and 6 bases from J; junction bases left unmatched: 5.

The chain has TRBV5-6 and TRBJ2-7; 11 bases agree with TRBD2. The CDR3 runs 15 residues. V dropped 0 bases and J dropped 7; count of bases not matched to a gene: 6. Germline V gene lookup returns CDR1 SGHDT and CDR2 YYEEEE. CDR3 bases: TGTGCCAGCAGCTTGGATAGCGGGAGGGCGGGTGAGCAGTACTTC. Translation gives CASSLDSGRAGEQYF. The full variable domain, in which reference TRBV5-6 and TRBJ2-7 provide the parts outside the CDR3, is DAGVTQSPTHLIKTRGQQVTLRCSPKSGHDTVSWYQQALGQGPQFIFQYYEEEERQRGNFPDRFSGHQFPNYSSELNVNALLLGDSALYLCASSLDSGRAGEQYFGPGTRLTVT.

The chain joins TRBV5-1 to TRBJ2-1, with D maybe TRBD2 (6 bases). The germline V gene has CDR1 SGHRS and CDR2 YFSETQ. CDR3 length: 15 amino acids. Between the trimmed V and J ends, which lost 1 base and 2 bases, there was a span of 10 bases. The CDR3 is CASSLSGETYNEQFF. As DNA, the CDR3 is TGCGCCAGCAGCTTGTCGGGGGAAACCTACAATGAGCAGTTCTTC.